The sequence of this TCR beta chain was determined in a study of tumor-infiltrating lymphocytes in primary liver carcinoma. The wider study: Tumor stage was T1-T3 N0M0, and tumor size was 4.2 to 10 cm across.

Germline V gene sequence: CDR1 MGHRA, CDR2 YSYEKL. The CDR3 is 16 amino acids. Comments on this clonotype: One base away lies a much larger clone, so this may be a sequencing read error.

In addition to blood RNA drawn from unsorted whole blood, germline DNA was extracted. TCR beta cDNA was reverse-transcribed from approximately 0.45 ug of total RNA. The reaction used a constant-region primer and ProtoScript II reverse transcriptase. For TCR beta, libraries were produced by three nested multiplex PCR rounds using slightly modified ARM-PCR. Both of the initial two PCR rounds ran for approximately 11 cycles and employed TRBV1-TRBV30 forward primers alongside a C-beta reverse primer. TCRdb called the multiplex PCR reads again in MiXCR, with one record for every CDR3 protein. Altogether a few hundred thousand distinct CDR3 sequences are present, approximately 54% being singletons, with the ten largest covering 15% to 20%.

Sequenced input: peripheral blood. This receptor was identified in a woman under 40 with primary liver carcinoma and hepatitis B virus infection. The chain uses TRBV4-1 and TRBJ2-5; the D gene is possibly TRBD1 (6 bases). The CDR3 DNA reads TGCGCCATCAGCCAAGATCTTCCCCGACAGGAAGAGACCCAGTACTTC. Protein sequence: CAISQDLPRQEETQYF.